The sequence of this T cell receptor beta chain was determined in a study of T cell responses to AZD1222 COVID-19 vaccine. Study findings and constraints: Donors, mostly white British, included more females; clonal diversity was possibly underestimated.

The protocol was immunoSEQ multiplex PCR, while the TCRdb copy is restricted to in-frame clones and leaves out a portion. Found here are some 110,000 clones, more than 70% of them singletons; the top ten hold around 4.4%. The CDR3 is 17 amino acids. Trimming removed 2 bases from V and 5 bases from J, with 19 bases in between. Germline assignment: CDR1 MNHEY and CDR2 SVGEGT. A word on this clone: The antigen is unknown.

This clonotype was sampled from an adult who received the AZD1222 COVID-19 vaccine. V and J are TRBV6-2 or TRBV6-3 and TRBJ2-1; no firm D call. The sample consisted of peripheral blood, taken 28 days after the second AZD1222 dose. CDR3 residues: CASSYSPPSPSDNEQFF. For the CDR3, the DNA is TGTGCCAGCAGTTACAGCCCGCCTTCCCCCTCGGACAATGAGCAGTTCTTC.